This T cell receptor beta chain came from a study of blood T cells in healthy people across ages. Per the germline V gene, CDR1 is MNHNS and CDR2 is SASEGT. Trimming removed 4 bases from V and 0 bases from J, with 10 bases in between. CDR3 length: 15 residues. Concerning this clonotype itself: What it binds is not known.

The authors ran a second PCR of about 7 to 12 cycles using a sample-barcoded 5' primer and a J-beta primer mix. Each sample provided no less than 3 million CDR3-containing paired-end reads. TCRdb ran MiXCR on the 5' RACE reads and lists one entry per CDR3 protein. The sample has some 1,800,000 distinct CDR3 sequences, about two fifths seen once. Study outcomes and limitations: With unsorted PBMCs, a conclusive comparison of naive versus antigen-experienced cells was not possible. From one million sequenced T cells, diversity estimates were lower bounds.

J is TRBJ2-1 and V is TRBV6-1, with D perhaps assigned TRBD1 or TRBD2 (5 bases each). This clonotype originated in a human donor in good health. The sample comprised blood. CDR3 sequence: CASSGGVSSYNEQFF. The CDR3 DNA reads TGTGCCAGCAGTGGAGGGGTAAGCTCCTACAATGAGCAGTTCTTC.